The 20 T cell receptor beta chains given below trace back to one sample, sequenced in a study of T-cell memory formation after mild COVID-19 (dated by TCRdb to 2020 to 2022). The method behind the library was 5' RACE. Sequencer: Illumina NovaSeq 6000. TCRdb took the public reads, trimmed them with fastp at Q25, ran MiXCR for clone calling and kept in-frame beta chains. All rows with the same CDR3 protein become a single entry with the most common DNA and genes. The sample profile shows 150,000 to 200,000 distinct CDR3 sequences; approximately 16% of them were found once. The ten largest clones capture approximately 2.2% of the sample. Sequencing used PBMCs or a T cell subset sorted from them (not recorded which). The receptors shown here come from an adult woman who had mild COVID-19 (a few samples of this study predate the infection). The sample titles of this study are shuffled in the database, so cell type and time point are left out; the donor was told from shared clones.

This clonotype was seen a handful of times. The chain is built from TRBV6-2 or TRBV6-3 and TRBJ1-5; TRBD1 is a possible D gene (5 bases). The CDR3 length is 13 residues. Per the germline V gene, CDR1 is MNHEY and CDR2 is SVGEGT. V was trimmed by 5 bases and J by 5 bases, leaving 10 bases between them. The CDR3 region is CASSVGGYQPQHF. The CDR3 coding sequence is TGTGCCAGCAGTGTGGGGGGATATCAGCCCCAGCATTTT.

In this sample, this clonotype turned up many times. J is TRBJ2-1 and V is TRBV20-1, with D possibly matching TRBD2 (6 bases). CDR3 length: 16 residues. With 0 bases removed from V and 9 bases from J, the gap between germline ends came to 21 bases. Germline CDR1 is DFQATT and CDR2 is SNEGSKA (reference sequence). The CDR3 sequence: CSARDGGSRPMSEQFF. DNA of the CDR3: TGCAGTGCTAGAGATGGGGGGAGTCGTCCTATGAGTGAGCAGTTCTTC.

The chain joins TRBV5-4 to TRBJ1-1; D possibly corresponds to TRBD1 (5 bases). Germline V lookup: CDR1 SGHNT, CDR2 YYREEE (reference sequence). Trimming removed 0 bases at V and 0 bases at J, with 12 bases between. The CDR3 has 16 amino acids. DNA of the CDR3: TGTGCCAGCAGCTTGGACGGGGCGGGGGTGAACACTGAAGCTTTCTTT. Translation: CASSLDGAGVNTEAFF.

The chain carries TRBV24-1 and TRBJ2-2; 7 bases are a match to TRBD1. CDR1 is KGHDR, CDR2 SFDVKD, per germline. V trimming: 6 bases; J trimming: 2 bases; junction bases outside the gene matches: 2. CDR3 length: 14 amino acids. The CDR3 is CATSPGGNTGELFF. In nucleotides, the CDR3 is TGTGCCACCAGTCCAGGGGGTAACACCGGGGAGCTGTTTTTT.

This chain uses TRBV10-3 with TRBJ2-7, with a tentative D call TRBD1 (6 bases). Between the trimmed V and J ends, which lost 5 bases and 1 base, there was a span of 9 bases. This CDR3 has 13 amino acids. Germline V gives CDR1 ENHRY, CDR2 SYGVKD. The CDR3: CAISRTESYEQYF. In DNA form, the CDR3 reads TGTGCCATCAGTCGGACAGAGTCCTACGAGCAGTACTTC.

The chain links TRBV7-2 to TRBJ2-7; 11 nucleotides line up with TRBD2. The V gene's germline CDR1 is SGHTA and CDR2 FQGNSA. This CDR3 region has 15 residues. The V and J ends lost 5 bases and 3 bases, in that order; junction bases with no gene match: 6. CDR3 sequence reads: CASSPTSGSVYEQYF. CDR3 DNA sequence: TGTGCCAGCAGCCCCACTAGCGGGAGTGTCTACGAGCAGTACTTC. Drawing the rest from reference TRBV7-2 and TRBJ2-7, the complete variable domain is GAGVSQSPSNKVTEKGKDVELRCDPISGHTALYWYRQSLGQGLEFLIYFQGNSAPDKSGLPSDRFSAERTGGSVSTLTIQRTQQEDSAVYLCASSPTSGSVYEQYFGPGTRLTVT.

This clonotype was detected ten times or more. The chain carries TRBV5-1 and TRBJ2-2, with a possible D match to TRBD2 (5 bases). CDR3 length equals 15 residues. V was shortened by 4 bases and J by 3 bases, with 13 bases between the two germline ends. Germline V gene data show CDR1 as SGHRS and CDR2 as YFSETQ. The CDR3 is CASSRGSRDTGELFF. CDR3 sequence (DNA): TGCGCCAGCAGCCGAGGGTCCCGAGACACCGGGGAGCTGTTTTTT. Full variable domain (remainder filled in from reference TRBV5-1 and TRBJ2-2): KAGVTQTPRYLIKTRGQQVTLSCSPISGHRSVSWYQQTPGQGLQFLFEYFSETQRNKGNFPGRFSGRQFSNSRSEMNVSTLELGDSALYLCASSRGSRDTGELFFGEGSRLTVL.

This chain joins TRBV7-9 and TRBJ1-4; the D is unclear. Trimming shortened V by 3 bases and J by 7 bases, and 12 bases separated the two germline ends. Germline lookup yields CDR1 SEHNR and CDR2 FQNEAQ (reference sequence). The CDR3 is 14 amino acids. The CDR3 reads CASSFLSGGEKLFF. In nucleotides, the CDR3 is TGTGCCAGCAGCTTCTTATCGGGAGGTGAAAAACTGTTTTTT.

This chain uses TRBV20-1 with TRBJ1-6; maybe TRBD1 (5 bases). Germline CDR1 DFQATT, CDR2 SNEGSKA (reference sequence). CDR3 length: 14 residues. Trimming cost V 5 bases and J 7 bases, with 15 bases left between them. CDR3 sequence reads: CSARMGEFNSPLHF. CDR3 nucleotides: TGCAGTGCTCGAATGGGGGAATTCAATTCACCCCTCCACTTT.

The chain recombines TRBV28 with TRBJ2-7, with 11 bases aligning to TRBD2. Germline CDR1 is MDHEN and CDR2 is SYDVKM. The CDR3 sequence is 15 residues long. With 7 bases clipped from V and 2 bases from J, the junction kept 7 bases outside the gene matches. The CDR3 protein is CASNTLAGGAYEQYF. DNA for the CDR3: TGTGCCAGCAACACGCTAGCGGGAGGTGCCTACGAGCAGTACTTC.

The chain links TRBV5-8 to TRBJ1-1; a weak D match, TRBD1 (5 bases). The ends were cut back, 1 base at V and 1 base at J, with 11 bases in the middle. The germline V gene has CDR1 SGHTS and CDR2 YDEGEE. CDR3 size: 15 residues. The CDR3 bases are TGTGCCAGCAGCTTGACGCCAGGGTGGAACACTGAAGCTTTCTTT. Translating gives CASSLTPGWNTEAFF.

V is TRBV7-6 and J is TRBJ2-7; D not resolved. Per germline, CDR1 SGHVS and CDR2 FNYEAQ. The V gene lost 5 bases and the J gene lost 7 bases, with 9 bases spanning the gap. The CDR3 contains 11 residues. In DNA, the CDR3 is TGTGCCAGCAGCAACTTGGTGGAGCAGTACTTC. Protein product: CASSNLVEQYF.

This chain connects TRBV5-4 to TRBJ2-7, with 8 bases lining up with TRBD1. Germline V gene sequence: CDR1 SGHNT, CDR2 YYREEE (reference sequence). V trimming: 3 bases; J trimming: 1 base; junction bases outside the gene matches: 0. This CDR3 contains 13 residues. CDR3 in DNA: TGTGCCAGCAGCTGGACAGGGTCCTACGAGCAGTACTTC. Protein sequence: CASSWTGSYEQYF.

The chain uses TRBV11-2 and TRBJ2-5, with TRBD2 identical over 11 bases. Trimming removed 4 bases from V and 4 bases from J; junction bases left unmatched: 5. The germline CDR1 and CDR2 sequences are SGHAT and FQNNGV. This CDR3 region has 15 residues. The CDR3 sequence: CASSSIAGGPETQYF. In nucleotides, the CDR3 is TGTGCCAGCAGCTCTATAGCGGGGGGGCCAGAGACCCAGTACTTC.

This clonotype showed up many times. J is TRBJ2-1 and V is TRBV6-2 or TRBV6-3; D not certain. Trimming took 4 bases from V and 4 from J, leaving 11 bases between them. The CDR3 length is 14 residues. Germline values: CDR1 MNHEY, CDR2 SVGEGT. CDR3 loop: CASSWVGRYNEQFF. The DNA for the CDR3 is TGTGCCAGCAGTTGGGTGGGAAGGTACAATGAGCAGTTCTTC.

This clonotype was picked up a small number of times. The V call is TRBV27, the J call TRBJ1-2; TRBD1 is a possible D gene (6 bases). The CDR3 loop spans 13 amino acids. V gave up 6 bases and J gave up 3 bases, with 11 bases separating them. In germline, CDR1 is MNHEY, CDR2 SMNVEV (reference sequence). The CDR3 spells CASRSGVDYGYTF. Here the CDR3 DNA reads TGTGCCAGCAGGTCAGGGGTCGACTATGGCTACACCTTC.

The sample holds a few counts of this clonotype. The rearrangement joins TRBV7-9 to TRBJ2-3, with TRBD1 matching 7 bases. This CDR3 has 16 amino acids. Germline V gene data show CDR1 as SEHNR and CDR2 as FQNEAQ (reference sequence). V lost 3 bases, J lost 0 bases, and 6 bases stayed unmatched. The CDR3 DNA reads TGTGCCAGCAGCTTGGGGACAGACCCTAGCACAGATACGCAGTATTTT. Protein product: CASSLGTDPSTDTQYF.

This clonotype was detected a few times. CDR3 in DNA: TGTGCCAGCAGCTTATTGACAACTTCCACTGAAGCTTTCTTT. Its translation: CASSLLTTSTEAFF. The chain has TRBV7-9 and TRBJ1-1; D gene unclear. Between the trimmed V and J ends, which lost 2 bases and 4 bases, there was a span of 11 bases. CDR1 and CDR2 from the germline V gene are SEHNR and FQNEAQ (reference sequence). The CDR3 runs 14 residues.

This clonotype was seen a handful of times. The chain uses TRBV28 and TRBJ2-1; TRBD2 matches at 12 bases. V shed 6 bases and J 0 bases; nucleotides not matched to a gene: 3. Germline CDR1 reads MDHEN; CDR2 reads SYDVKM. CDR3 size: 16 residues. This CDR3 reads CASRATSGSSYNEQFF. For the CDR3, the DNA is TGTGCCAGCAGAGCGACTAGCGGGAGCTCCTACAATGAGCAGTTCTTC.

This clonotype was observed a handful of times. The chain uses TRBV24-1 and TRBJ1-5; TRBD1 matches at 7 bases. The CDR3 is made up of 16 amino acids. The V gene end was trimmed by 8 bases and the J gene end by 2 bases; junction bases not matched to a gene: 11. In germline, CDR1 is KGHDR, CDR2 SFDVKD. CDR3 residues: CATIGIQGKGNQPQHF. The CDR3 DNA reads TGTGCCACCATCGGGATACAGGGGAAAGGCAATCAGCCCCAGCATTTT.